The 7 T cell receptor beta chains reported below all come from one sample, sequenced in a study of blood T cell repertoires in COVID-19. The table came from immunoSEQ multiplex PCR; TCRdb's copy has only in-frame clones and leaves some out. The table records almost 350,000 clones, about 90% of them present only once. The material sequenced was PBMCs or T cells enriched from blood (not recorded which). The receptor source for this set is a woman in her twenties or thirties who had been exposed to COVID-19.

This rearrangement joins TRBV28 to TRBJ1-2, with TRBD1 as a possible D gene (5 bases). V lost 4 bases, J lost 8 bases, and 17 bases lay in between. CDR1 MDHEN and CDR2 SYDVKM come from the germline V gene. This CDR3 has 14 residues. The CDR3 DNA reads as TGTGCCAGCAGTTCTGGACACCCGTCAAGCGGCTACACCTTC. Encoded protein: CASSSGHPSSGYTF.

This clone showed up just a few times. The DNA of the CDR3 is TGCAGCGTTCGACACCACTCCTACGAGCAGTACTTC. Protein: CSVRHHSYEQYF. The chain has TRBV29-1 and TRBJ2-7; D call uncertain. Trimming shortened V by 5 bases and J by 0 bases, and 8 bases separated the two germline ends. The CDR3 covers 12 residues. In germline, CDR1 is SQVTM, CDR2 ANQGSEA.

This chain connects TRBV9 to TRBJ2-1, with D possibly matching TRBD2 (5 bases). V was cut by 6 bases and J by 8 bases, with 15 bases left in between. The CDR3 covers 13 residues. Germline-derived CDR1 and CDR2 are SGDLS and YYNGEE. The CDR3 is CASTLGEGDEQFF. In nucleotides, the CDR3 is TGTGCCAGCACCCTTGGCGAGGGAGATGAGCAGTTCTTC.

The V and J genes are TRBV5-8 and TRBJ2-5, with 12 positions matching TRBD2. In germline, CDR1 is SGHTS, CDR2 YDEGEE. The length of the CDR3 is 17 residues. The V gene end was trimmed by 6 bases and the J gene end by 0 bases; junction bases not matched to a gene: 9. In DNA, the CDR3 is TGTGCCAGCACCCCGACTAGCGGGAGACCTCACCAAGAGACCCAGTACTTC. This sequence encodes CASTPTSGRPHQETQYF.

The V call is TRBV7-2, the J call TRBJ1-2; D gene uncertain. This CDR3 is 14 amino acids long. Germline V gene lookup returns CDR1 SGHTA and CDR2 FQGNSA. The V end lost 1 base, the J end lost 1 base, and 7 bases lay between the germline ends. The CDR3 loop is CASSLDSFNYGYTF. The CDR3 nucleotides are TGTGCCAGCAGCTTAGACAGCTTTAACTATGGCTACACCTTC.

The chain combines TRBV28 with TRBJ2-7; D possibly corresponds to TRBD2 (6 bases). The CDR3 covers 16 residues. V was trimmed by 6 bases and J by 7 bases, leaving 25 bases between them. CDR1 and CDR2 (germline): MDHEN, SYDVKM. CDR3 loop: CASSGPGLPDLREQYF. As DNA, the CDR3 is TGTGCCAGCAGCGGACCGGGACTTCCCGACCTACGGGAGCAGTACTTC.

This chain links TRBV14 with TRBJ1-2; 9 bases map to TRBD1. J gave up 4 bases and V 6 bases, and 21 bases lay outside the gene matches. The germline gives CDR1 SGHDN, CDR2 FVKESK. The CDR3 has 19 residues. CDR3 sequence reads: CASSPPPGTGLKETYGYTF. The CDR3 DNA sequence: TGTGCCAGCAGTCCACCCCCGGGGACAGGGCTCAAGGAGACCTATGGCTACACCTTC.